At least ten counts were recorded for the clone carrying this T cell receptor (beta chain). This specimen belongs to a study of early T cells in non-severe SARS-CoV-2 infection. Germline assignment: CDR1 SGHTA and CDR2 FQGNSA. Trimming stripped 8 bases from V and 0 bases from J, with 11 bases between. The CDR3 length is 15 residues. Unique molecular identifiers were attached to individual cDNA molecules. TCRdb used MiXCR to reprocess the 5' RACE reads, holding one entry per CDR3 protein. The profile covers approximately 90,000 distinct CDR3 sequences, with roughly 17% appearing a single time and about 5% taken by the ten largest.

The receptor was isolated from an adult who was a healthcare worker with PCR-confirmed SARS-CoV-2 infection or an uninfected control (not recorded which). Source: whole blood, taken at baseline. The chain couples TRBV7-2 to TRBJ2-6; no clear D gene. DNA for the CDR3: TGTGCCAGCGGCATGCCCTACTCTGGGGCCAACGTCCTGACTTTC. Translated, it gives CASGMPYSGANVLTF. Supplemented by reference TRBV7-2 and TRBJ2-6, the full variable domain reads GAGVSQSPSNKVTEKGKDVELRCDPISGHTALYWYRQSLGQGLEFLIYFQGNSAPDKSGLPSDRFSAERTGGSVSTLTIQRTQQEDSAVYLCASGMPYSGANVLTFGAGSRLTVL.